These T cell receptor beta chains were read from a single sample in a study of T cell repertoires in cytomegalovirus infection. MiXCR, applied by TCRdb to the reads, yields one record per CDR3 protein. The table has around 350,000 distinct CDR3 sequences, around 18% seen once; the top ten hold 8.7%. The specimen was PBMCs. The source is a human donor in good health (CMV status not recorded). Some clones in this sample may be carry-over from other donors' samples. The CDR3 runs from the conserved cysteine through the conserved F or W. Fields, in order: CDR3 DNA, CDR3 protein, clone size, D gene, V gene, J gene. A D gene is named only where the DNA matches it firmly. Size is stated for part of the rows, as once, few or many counts, or as a class when the clone is expanded.

TGTGCCACCAGCAGGATTTCAGGGGTGAGCCAGCCCCAGCATTTT	CATSRISGVSQPQHF	-	-	TRBV15	TRBJ1-5
TGTGCCAGCAGTTTATTAGACAGGAGCGTGAACTATGGCTACACCTTC	CASSLLDRSVNYGYTF	few	-	TRBV27	TRBJ1-2
TGTGCCAGCTCACCGGGACTAGCGACAGACAATGAGCAGTTCTTC	CASSPGLATDNEQFF	-	TRBD2	TRBV18	TRBJ2-1
TGTGCCAGCAGGCCACGGGACGCCAAGGGGGACGAGCAGTACTTC	CASRPRDAKGDEQYF	few	-	TRBV7-9	TRBJ2-7
TGTGCCAGCTCACCGCGCGTTCCGGGGGACAATGAGCAGTTCTTC	CASSPRVPGDNEQFF	-	-	TRBV18	TRBJ2-1
TGTGCCAGCAGCTTAGGAGATGGGGCCACCTATGGCTACACCTTC	CASSLGDGATYGYTF	many	-	TRBV7-9	TRBJ1-2
TGCGCCAGCAGCTTTGCCGGGACAGGAGGAGAGACCCAGTACTTC	CASSFAGTGGETQYF	few	TRBD1	TRBV5-1	TRBJ2-5
TGTGCCAGCAGTCTCCCGGCCGTGGATCAGCCCCAGCATTTT	CASSLPAVDQPQHF	-	-	TRBV12-3/TRBV12-4	TRBJ1-5
TGTGCCATCAGTGAGCCCGCGGGGGCGAACACTGAAGCTTTCTTT	CAISEPAGANTEAFF	-	-	TRBV10-3	TRBJ1-1
TGTGCCAGCAGCCTAGGAGTAGGGCGGAACTCTGGAAACACCATATATTTT	CASSLGVGRNSGNTIYF	many	-	TRBV7-6	TRBJ1-3
TGTGCCAGCAGCATAGTGGGGGGGACTAGCGGGGTGAATGAGCAGTTCTTC	CASSIVGGTSGVNEQFF	many	TRBD2	TRBV7-2	TRBJ2-1
TGTGCCTGGAGTAGTCTAGCAGACTACAATGAGCAGTTCTTC	CAWSSLADYNEQFF	few	-	TRBV30	TRBJ2-1
TGCAGCGTTGAAGATTTTGGACTTCGAGAGACCCAGTACTTC	CSVEDFGLRETQYF	-	-	TRBV29-1	TRBJ2-5
TGCAGTGCTAGAGACCCAGACCGGGGGTCTGAAGCTTTCTTT	CSARDPDRGSEAFF	few	-	TRBV20-1	TRBJ1-1
TGTGCCAGCAGCTTGGGTATTCAGAACTACGAGCAGTACTTC	CASSLGIQNYEQYF	many	-	TRBV11-2	TRBJ2-7
TGTGCCATCAGTGAGTCGATCAATATCGGGGCTAACTATGGCTACACCTTC	CAISESINIGANYGYTF	-	-	TRBV10-3	TRBJ1-2
TGTGCCAGCAGCAAACAGGGTAGCGTGGACGAGCAGTACTTC	CASSKQGSVDEQYF	many	-	TRBV7-2	TRBJ2-7
TGTGCCAGCTGTACGGGGGTTGCCAAAAACATTCAGTACTTC	CASCTGVAKNIQYF	many	-	TRBV7-2	TRBJ2-4